This TCR beta chain is drawn from a study of cytomegalovirus exposure and HLA in healthy donors. Between the trimmed V and J ends, which lost 2 bases and 7 bases, there was a span of 10 bases. The CDR3 length is 13 residues. Germline CDR1 is SGHRS and CDR2 is YFSETQ. The study ran its PCR with 60 Vbeta and 13 Jbeta primers. Libraries were prepared by immunoSEQ multiplex PCR; TCRdb keeps only in-frame clonotypes and omits some of them. The data show under 200,000 clones, roughly 75% seen once. Specimen: PBMCs. This chain joins TRBV5-1 and TRBJ2-1, with D perhaps TRBD2 (6 bases). This sequence originates from a man in his forties in good health and CMV-seronegative. As DNA, the CDR3 is TGCGCCAGCAGCTTAGAGAGCGGGAATGAGCAGTTCTTC. Residues: CASSLESGNEQFF.